Following are 16 T cell receptor beta chains from one sample sequenced in a study of shared clonotypes between healthy human individuals. Naive CD8 cells comprised CD45RO-negative, CCR7-positively selected cells, excluding terminally differentiated effector memory CD45RA+ cells. Sequenced by immunoSEQ multiplex PCR; TCRdb stores in-frame clones only, minus some. This sample has nearly 600,000 clones; over 95% occur once, and the top ten carry about 0.11%. The specimen sequenced was naive CD8+ T cells sorted from blood. These receptors all come from a woman aged 25 to 45 in good health.

This CDR3 reads CASSQIWASTYEQYF. The CDR3 DNA reads as TGTGCCAGCAGCCAAATCTGGGCTTCAACCTACGAGCAGTACTTC. This sequence joins TRBV7-9 and TRBJ2-7; D ambiguous. Trimming cost V 5 bases and J 2 bases, with 16 bases left between them. Germline-derived CDR1 and CDR2 are SEHNR and FQNEAQ (reference sequence). The CDR3 sequence is 15 residues long.

This clone was recorded only once. The rearrangement uses TRBV27 and TRBJ2-1; D may be TRBD1 (6 bases). With 5 bases removed from V and 2 bases from J, the gap between germline ends came to 10 bases. Per germline, CDR1 MNHEY and CDR2 SMNVEV (reference sequence). The CDR3 is made up of 14 amino acids. The CDR3 spells CASSLTGTYNEQFF. The CDR3, as DNA: TGTGCCAGCAGTCTTACAGGGACCTACAATGAGCAGTTCTTC.

This rearrangement joins TRBV19 to TRBJ1-5, with unresolved D. From germline, CDR1 is LNHDA and CDR2 SQIVND (reference sequence). The CDR3 covers 14 residues. V was cut by 3 bases and J by 1 base, with 7 bases left in between. The CDR3 spells CASSMGGSNQPQHF. The DNA of the CDR3 is TGTGCCAGTAGTATGGGAGGAAGCAATCAGCCCCAGCATTTT.

This chain joins TRBV9 and TRBJ2-6; 8 bases are shared with TRBD1. V lost 5 bases to trimming and J lost 3 bases; unmatched junction nucleotides: 7. The CDR3 covers 16 residues. From germline, CDR1 is SGDLS and CDR2 YYNGEE. The CDR3 DNA sequence: TGTGCCAGCAGTTCCCAGGGGGCGATTGGGGCCAACGTCCTGACTTTC. It specifies CASSSQGAIGANVLTF.

The chain links TRBV7-9 to TRBJ1-2, with D unresolved. The length of the CDR3 is 14 residues. Trimming cost V 5 bases and J 4 bases, with 14 bases left between them. Germline-derived CDR1 and CDR2 are SEHNR and FQNEAQ (reference sequence). CDR3 sequence (DNA): TGTGCCAGCAGCCATGCGGTCTTGATCTATGGCTACACCTTC. Its translation is CASSHAVLIYGYTF.

The rearrangement uses TRBV6-5 and TRBJ2-7; TRBD2 aligns across 9 bases. The CDR3 extends over 15 amino acids. Germline CDR1 is MNHEY and CDR2 is SVGAGI. Trimming cost V 5 bases and J 3 bases; bases outside gene matches: 8. DNA of the CDR3: TGTGCCAGCAGTCAGGGGACTAGCCGCCGCTACGAGCAGTACTTC. Its translation: CASSQGTSRRYEQYF.

The genes are TRBV28 and TRBJ2-7, with 7 bases fitting TRBD1. The germline gives CDR1 MDHEN, CDR2 SYDVKM. J was trimmed by 7 bases and V by 6 bases; bases with no gene match: 12. The CDR3 extends over 14 amino acids. The CDR3 nucleotides are TGTGCCAGCAGGTCGGACAGGCCGTATGGGGAGCAGTACTTC. As protein: CASRSDRPYGEQYF.

The rearrangement links TRBV2 to TRBJ2-2; weak D call: TRBD2 (6 bases). CDR1 and CDR2 (germline): SNHLY, FYNNEI. Between the trimmed V and J ends, which lost 4 bases and 7 bases, there was a span of 16 bases. This CDR3 spans 15 amino acids. DNA of the CDR3: TGTGCCAGCAGTGTAGGAGGGGATGGGGTCGGGGAGCTGTTTTTT. The encoded protein is CASSVGGDGVGELFF.

The chain has TRBV11-2 and TRBJ2-7; D call uncertain. Per the germline V gene, CDR1 is SGHAT and CDR2 is FQNNGV. V lost 5 bases and J lost 3, with 11 bases in between. This CDR3 is 13 amino acids long. CDR3 residues: CASSLWAGYEQYF. The DNA for the CDR3 is TGTGCCAGCAGCCTATGGGCAGGCTACGAGCAGTACTTC.

Only one count was recorded for this clone. The chain links TRBV4-1 to TRBJ1-2; no clear D. Trimming removed 3 bases from V and 8 bases from J, with 22 bases in between. The CDR3 length is 16 residues. Germline V lookup: CDR1 MGHRA, CDR2 YSYEKL. The DNA of the CDR3 is TGCGCCAGCAGCCACCCTCTAGGGTCCCACAACGGAGGCTACACCTTC. It is translated as CASSHPLGSHNGGYTF.

The chain uses TRBV5-6 and TRBJ1-1; D call uncertain. Germline CDR1 SGHDT, CDR2 YYEEEE. The CDR3 is 13 amino acids. The V end lost 5 bases, the J end lost 0 bases, and 8 bases lay between the germline ends. This chain's CDR3 is CASRGNMNTEAFF. DNA for the CDR3: TGTGCCAGCAGGGGGAATATGAACACTGAAGCTTTCTTT.

The rearrangement links TRBV4-1 to TRBJ1-1; unclear D gene. The CDR3 has 13 residues. CDR1 is MGHRA and CDR2 is YSYEKL in the germline V gene. Trimming pared 3 bases from V and 4 bases from J, leaving 9 bases between. The CDR3 DNA reads TGCGCCAGCAGCCAGAACTTGGGCACTGAAGCTTTCTTT. This sequence encodes CASSQNLGTEAFF.

The V gene is TRBV5-1, the J gene TRBJ2-2; no clear D. Germline V gene data show CDR1 as SGHRS and CDR2 as YFSETQ. V lost 4 bases to trimming and J lost 3 bases, with 7 bases between them. CDR3 length: 13 amino acids. The CDR3 nucleotides read TGCGCCAGCAGCCCGCGGTACACCGGGGAGCTGTTTTTT. Translation: CASSPRYTGELFF.

This rearrangement joins TRBV28 to TRBJ2-2; the match to TRBD2 covers 8 bases. CDR3 length: 15 amino acids. CDR1 MDHEN and CDR2 SYDVKM come from the germline V gene. J lost 6 bases, V lost 3 bases, and 6 bases had no gene match. CDR3 sequence reads: CASSLAREVPGELFF. CDR3 nucleotides: TGTGCCAGCAGTTTGGCGCGGGAGGTCCCCGGGGAGCTGTTTTTT.

There are a few counts of this clone. This sample includes further DNA sequences coding for the same CDR3. The chain couples TRBV30 to TRBJ1-1, with no clear D. The CDR3 covers 12 residues. The germline V gene has CDR1 GTSNPN and CDR2 SVGIG (reference sequence). Trimming pared 0 bases from V and 4 bases from J, leaving 6 bases between. The CDR3 sequence: CAWSVLGTEAFF. DNA of the CDR3: TGTGCCTGGAGTGTACTGGGCACTGAAGCTTTCTTT.

The chain combines TRBV28 with TRBJ1-2, with 10 bases that match TRBD1. Germline CDR1 reads MDHEN; CDR2 reads SYDVKM. Trimming removed 6 bases from V and 5 bases from J; junction bases left unmatched: 6. The CDR3 contains 14 residues. CDR3 sequence reads: CASSRQGAYYGYTF. CDR3 DNA: TGTGCCAGCAGCCGACAGGGGGCCTATTATGGCTACACCTTC.